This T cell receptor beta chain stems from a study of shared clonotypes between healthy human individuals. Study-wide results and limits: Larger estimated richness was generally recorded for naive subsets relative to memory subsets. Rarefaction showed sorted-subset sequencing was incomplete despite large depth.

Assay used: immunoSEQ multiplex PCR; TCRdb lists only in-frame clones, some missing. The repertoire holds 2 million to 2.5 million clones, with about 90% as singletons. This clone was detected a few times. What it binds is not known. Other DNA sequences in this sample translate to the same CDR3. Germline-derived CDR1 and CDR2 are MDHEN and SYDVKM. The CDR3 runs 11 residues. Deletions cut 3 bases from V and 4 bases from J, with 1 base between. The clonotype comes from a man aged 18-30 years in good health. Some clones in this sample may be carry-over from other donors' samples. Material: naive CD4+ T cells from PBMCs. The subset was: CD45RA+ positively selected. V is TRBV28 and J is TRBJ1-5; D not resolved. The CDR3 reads CASSLNQPQHF. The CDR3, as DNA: TGTGCCAGCAGTTTGAATCAGCCCCAGCATTTT.